This T cell receptor beta chain was identified in a study of cytomegalovirus exposure and HLA in healthy donors. V was clipped by 4 bases and J by 6 bases, with 13 bases between them. The germline V gene encodes CDR1 KGHSH and CDR2 LQKENI. The CDR3 extends over 13 amino acids. The PCR used 60 Vbeta and 13 Jbeta primers. Profiling relied on immunoSEQ multiplex PCR, and the TCRdb table lists in-frame clones only, not all of them. This repertoire includes approximately 47,000 clones. The sequenced sample consisted of PBMCs. The chain carries TRBV18 and TRBJ2-7, with D maybe TRBD1 (5 bases). This TCR was recovered from a male donor in good health and CMV-seronegative. CDR3 in DNA: TGTGCCAGCTCACTCTCTTCGACAGCCGAGCAGTACTTC. Translation gives CASSLSSTAEQYF.